The present T cell receptor beta chain was sequenced within a study of T-cell reconstitution after alpha-beta-depleted transplantation in children. Trimming stripped 7 bases from V and 3 bases from J, with 12 bases between. The CDR3 is 12 amino acids. Germline lookup yields CDR1 DFQATT and CDR2 SNEGSKA (reference sequence). Preparation of the TCRbeta library was carried out with unique molecular identifiers. MiXCR, run by TCRdb on the PCR reads, gives a single entry per CDR3 protein. The profile shows hundreds of thousands of distinct CDR3 sequences, 30% to 35% of them singletons. The chain uses TRBV20-1 and TRBJ1-2; no clear D. The TCR was taken from a human donor who donated a stem cell graft to a child with aplastic anemia. The input for sequencing was PBMCs from the stem cell graft donor, taken from the stem cell graft. Here the CDR3 reads CSVRSVYYGYTF. The CDR3 bases are TGCAGTGTCAGAAGTGTATACTATGGCTACACCTTC.